The clone carrying this TCR beta chain was counted between two and nine times. TCRdb keeps only in-frame clones here, not all; method: immunoSEQ multiplex PCR. The sample yields 50,000 to 70,000 clones, around nine tenths seen once. These data come from a study of T cell changes during pregnancy in multiple sclerosis. The V and J ends lost 3 bases and 2 bases respectively, with 8 bases between them. This CDR3 region has 13 residues. Germline CDR1 is LNHDA and CDR2 is SQIVND (reference sequence). The source of this sequence is a female donor with multiple sclerosis, enrolled in a pregnancy study. The input for sequencing was CD8+ T cells from peripheral blood mononuclear cells, taken before pregnancy. The rearrangement uses TRBV19 and TRBJ2-7; D might be TRBD2 (6 bases). The CDR3 loop reads CASSMGEAYEQYF. CDR3 bases: TGTGCCAGTAGTATGGGGGAGGCCTACGAGCAGTACTTC.